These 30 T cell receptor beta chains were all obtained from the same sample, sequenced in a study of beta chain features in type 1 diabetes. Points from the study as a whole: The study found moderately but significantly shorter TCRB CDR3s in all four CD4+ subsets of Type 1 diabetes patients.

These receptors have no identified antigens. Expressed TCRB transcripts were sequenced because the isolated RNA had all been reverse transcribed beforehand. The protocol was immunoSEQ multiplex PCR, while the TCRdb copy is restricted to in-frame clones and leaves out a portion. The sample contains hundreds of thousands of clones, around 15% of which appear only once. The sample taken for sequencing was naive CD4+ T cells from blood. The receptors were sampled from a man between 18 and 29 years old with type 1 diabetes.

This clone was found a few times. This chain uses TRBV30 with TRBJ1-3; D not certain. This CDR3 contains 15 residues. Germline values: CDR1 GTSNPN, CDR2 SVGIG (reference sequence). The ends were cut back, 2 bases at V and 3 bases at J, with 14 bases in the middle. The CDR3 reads CAWSKTATNGNTIYF. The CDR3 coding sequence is TGTGCCTGGAGTAAGACCGCCACAAATGGAAACACCATATATTTT.

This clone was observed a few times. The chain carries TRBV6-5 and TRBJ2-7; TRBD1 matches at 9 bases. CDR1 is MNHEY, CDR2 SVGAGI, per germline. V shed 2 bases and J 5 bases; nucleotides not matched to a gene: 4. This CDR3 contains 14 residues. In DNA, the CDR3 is TGTGCCAGCAGTTACCAGGACAGGGGCCACGAGCAGTACTTC. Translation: CASSYQDRGHEQYF.

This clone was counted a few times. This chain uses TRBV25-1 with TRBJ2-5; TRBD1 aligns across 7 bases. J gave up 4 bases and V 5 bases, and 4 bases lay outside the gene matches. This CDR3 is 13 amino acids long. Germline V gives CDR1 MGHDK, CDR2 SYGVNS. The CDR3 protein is CASSTGARETQYF. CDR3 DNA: TGTGCCAGCAGTACAGGGGCACGAGAGACCCAGTACTTC.

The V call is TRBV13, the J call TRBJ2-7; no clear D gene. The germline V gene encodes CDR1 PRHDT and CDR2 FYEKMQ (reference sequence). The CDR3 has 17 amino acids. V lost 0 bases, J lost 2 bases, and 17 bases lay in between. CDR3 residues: CASSLGLGQNPAYEQYF. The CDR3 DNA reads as TGTGCCAGCAGCTTAGGCCTAGGGCAGAATCCAGCCTACGAGCAGTACTTC. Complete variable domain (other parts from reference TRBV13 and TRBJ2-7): AAGVIQSPRHLIKEKRETATLKCYPIPRHDTVYWYQQGPGQDPQFLISFYEKMQSDKGSIPDRFSAQQFSDYHSELNMSSLELGDSALYFCASSLGLGQNPAYEQYFGPGTRLTVT.

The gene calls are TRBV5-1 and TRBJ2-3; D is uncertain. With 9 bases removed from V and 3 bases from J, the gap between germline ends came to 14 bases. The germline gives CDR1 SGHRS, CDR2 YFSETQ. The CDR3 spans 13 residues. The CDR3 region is CATAVDGTDTQYF. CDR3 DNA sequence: TGCGCCACCGCCGTCGACGGGACAGATACGCAGTATTTT.

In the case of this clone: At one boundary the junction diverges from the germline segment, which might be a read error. Here the CDR3 reads CASSMIRGETQYF. CDR3 DNA sequence: TGTGCTAGCAGCATGATTAGAGGGGAGACCCAGTACTTC. This chain links TRBV7-7 with TRBJ2-5; perhaps TRBD2 as D (5 bases). Germline V gene data show CDR1 as SSHAT and CDR2 as FNYEAQ (reference sequence). The CDR3 sequence is 13 residues long.

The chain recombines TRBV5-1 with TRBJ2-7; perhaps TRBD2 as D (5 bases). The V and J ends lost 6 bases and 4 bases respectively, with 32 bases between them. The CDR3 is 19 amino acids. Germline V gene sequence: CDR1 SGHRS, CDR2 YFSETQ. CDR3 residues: CASTESSGRGLWTEYEQYF. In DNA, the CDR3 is TGCGCCAGCACTGAAAGTTCCGGTCGGGGTTTGTGGACCGAGTACGAGCAGTACTTC.

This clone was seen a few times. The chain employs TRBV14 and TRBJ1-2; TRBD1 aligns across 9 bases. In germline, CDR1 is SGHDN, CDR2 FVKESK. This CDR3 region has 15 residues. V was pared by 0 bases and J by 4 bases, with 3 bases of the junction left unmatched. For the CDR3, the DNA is TGTGCCAGCAGCCAAGATGGACAGGGGATCTATGGCTACACCTTC. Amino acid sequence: CASSQDGQGIYGYTF.

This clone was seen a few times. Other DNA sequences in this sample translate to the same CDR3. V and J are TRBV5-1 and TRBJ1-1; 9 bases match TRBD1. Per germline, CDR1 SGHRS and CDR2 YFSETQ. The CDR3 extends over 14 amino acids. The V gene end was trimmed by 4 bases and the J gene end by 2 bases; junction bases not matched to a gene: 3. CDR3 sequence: CASSPGQGNTEAFF. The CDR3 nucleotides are TGCGCCAGCAGCCCGGGACAGGGAAACACTGAAGCTTTCTTT.

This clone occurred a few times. This chain's CDR3 is CAWSGLAGLRYEQYF. CDR3 in DNA: TGTGCCTGGAGTGGACTAGCGGGGCTACGCTACGAGCAGTACTTC. V gene TRBV30 combines with J gene TRBJ2-7, with 11 bases lining up with TRBD2. In germline, CDR1 is GTSNPN, CDR2 SVGIG (reference sequence). Trimming removed 1 base from V and 3 bases from J; junction bases left unmatched: 5. The CDR3 is 15 amino acids.

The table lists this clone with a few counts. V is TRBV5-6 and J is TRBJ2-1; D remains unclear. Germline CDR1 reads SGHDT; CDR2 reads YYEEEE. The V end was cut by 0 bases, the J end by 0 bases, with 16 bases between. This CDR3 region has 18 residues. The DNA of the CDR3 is TGTGCCAGCAGCTTGGTCATTAGATGGGCTAGCTCCTACAATGAGCAGTTCTTC. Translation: CASSLVIRWASSYNEQFF.

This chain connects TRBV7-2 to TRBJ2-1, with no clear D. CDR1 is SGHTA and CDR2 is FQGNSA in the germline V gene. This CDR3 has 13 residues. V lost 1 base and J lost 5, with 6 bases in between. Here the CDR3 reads CASSLGTNNEQFF. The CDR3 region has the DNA TGTGCCAGCAGCTTAGGGACCAACAATGAGCAGTTCTTC.

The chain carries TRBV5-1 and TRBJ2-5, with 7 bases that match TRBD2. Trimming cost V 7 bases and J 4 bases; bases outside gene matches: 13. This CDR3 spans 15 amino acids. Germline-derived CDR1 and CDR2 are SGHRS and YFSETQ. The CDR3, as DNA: TGCGCCAGCTCAGACTTACTAGCGATAGGAGAGACCCAGTACTTC. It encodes CASSDLLAIGETQYF.

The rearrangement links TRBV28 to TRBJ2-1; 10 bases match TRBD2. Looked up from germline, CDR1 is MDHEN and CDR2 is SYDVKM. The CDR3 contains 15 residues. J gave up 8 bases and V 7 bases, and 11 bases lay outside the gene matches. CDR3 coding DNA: TGTGCCAGCACCTCGGGAGCGGGAGGGCCGTATGAGCAGTTCTTC. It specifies CASTSGAGGPYEQFF.

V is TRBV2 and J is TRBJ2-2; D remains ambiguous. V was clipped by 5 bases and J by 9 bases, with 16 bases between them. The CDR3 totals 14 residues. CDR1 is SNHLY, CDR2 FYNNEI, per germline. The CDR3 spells CASSIRLGARELFF. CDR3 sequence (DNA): TGTGCCAGCAGTATAAGGCTAGGTGCGAGGGAGCTGTTTTTT.

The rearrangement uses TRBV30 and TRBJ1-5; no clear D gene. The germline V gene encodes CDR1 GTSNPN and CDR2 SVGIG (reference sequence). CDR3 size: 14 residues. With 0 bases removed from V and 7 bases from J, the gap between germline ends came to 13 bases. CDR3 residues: CAWSVPPTGQPQHF. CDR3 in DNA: TGTGCCTGGAGTGTTCCCCCGACCGGCCAGCCCCAGCATTTT.

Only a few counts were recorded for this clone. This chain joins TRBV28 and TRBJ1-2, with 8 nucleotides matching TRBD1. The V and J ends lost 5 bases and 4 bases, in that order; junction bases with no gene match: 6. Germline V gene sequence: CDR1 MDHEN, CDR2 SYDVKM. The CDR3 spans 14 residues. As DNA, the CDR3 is TGTGCCAGCAGTCCACAGGGGGTGGGCTATGGCTACACCTTC. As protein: CASSPQGVGYGYTF.

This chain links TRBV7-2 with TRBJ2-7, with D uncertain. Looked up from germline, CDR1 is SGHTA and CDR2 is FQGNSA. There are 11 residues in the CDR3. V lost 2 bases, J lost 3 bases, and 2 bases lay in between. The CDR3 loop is CASSLFYEQYF. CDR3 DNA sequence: TGTGCCAGCAGCTTATTCTACGAGCAGTACTTC.

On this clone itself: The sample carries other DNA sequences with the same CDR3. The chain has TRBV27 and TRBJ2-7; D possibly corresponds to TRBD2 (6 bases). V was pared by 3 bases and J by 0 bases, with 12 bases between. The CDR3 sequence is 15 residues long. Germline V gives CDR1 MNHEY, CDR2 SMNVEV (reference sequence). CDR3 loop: CASSFLPGSSYEQYF. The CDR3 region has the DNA TGTGCCAGCAGTTTTCTCCCCGGGAGCTCCTACGAGCAGTACTTC.

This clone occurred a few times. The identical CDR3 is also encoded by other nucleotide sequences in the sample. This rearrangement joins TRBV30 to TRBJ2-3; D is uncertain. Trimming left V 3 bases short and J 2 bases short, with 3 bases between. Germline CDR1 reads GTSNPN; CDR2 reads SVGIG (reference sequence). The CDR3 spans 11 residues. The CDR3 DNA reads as TGTGCCTGGAGCCTCACAGATACGCAGTATTTT. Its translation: CAWSLTDTQYF.

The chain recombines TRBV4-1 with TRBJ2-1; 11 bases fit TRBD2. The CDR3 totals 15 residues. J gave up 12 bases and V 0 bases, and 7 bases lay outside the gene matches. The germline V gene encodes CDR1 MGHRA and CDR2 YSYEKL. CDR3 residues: CASSQDETSGEGQFF. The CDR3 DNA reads TGCGCCAGCAGCCAAGATGAGACTAGCGGGGAGGGGCAGTTCTTC.

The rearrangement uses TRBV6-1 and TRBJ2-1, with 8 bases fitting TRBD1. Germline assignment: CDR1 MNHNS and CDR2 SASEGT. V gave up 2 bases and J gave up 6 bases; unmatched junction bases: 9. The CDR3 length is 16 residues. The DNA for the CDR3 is TGTGCCAGCAGTGAACCTTATCGGACAGGGACCAATGAGCAGTTCTTC. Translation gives CASSEPYRTGTNEQFF.

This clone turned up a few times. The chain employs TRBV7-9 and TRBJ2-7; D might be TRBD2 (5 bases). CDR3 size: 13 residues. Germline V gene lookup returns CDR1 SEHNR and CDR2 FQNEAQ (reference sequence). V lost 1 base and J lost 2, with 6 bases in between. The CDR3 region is CASSLEEAYEQYF. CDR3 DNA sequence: TGTGCCAGCAGCTTAGAGGAGGCCTACGAGCAGTACTTC. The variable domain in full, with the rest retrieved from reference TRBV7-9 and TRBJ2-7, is DTGVSQNPRHKITKRGQNVTFRCDPISEHNRLYWYRQTLGQGPEFLTYFQNEAQLEKSRLLSDRFSAERPKGSFSTLEIQRTEQGDSAMYLCASSLEEAYEQYFGPGTRLTVT.

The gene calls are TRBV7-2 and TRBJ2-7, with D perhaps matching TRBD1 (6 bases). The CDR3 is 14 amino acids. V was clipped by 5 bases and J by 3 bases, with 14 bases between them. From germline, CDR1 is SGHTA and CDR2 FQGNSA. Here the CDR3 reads CASSAMTGFYEQYF. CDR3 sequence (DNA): TGTGCCAGCAGCGCCATGACAGGATTCTACGAGCAGTACTTC.

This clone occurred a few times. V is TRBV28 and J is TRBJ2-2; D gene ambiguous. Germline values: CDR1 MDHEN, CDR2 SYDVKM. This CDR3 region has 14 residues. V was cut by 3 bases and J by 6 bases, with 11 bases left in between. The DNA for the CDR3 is TGTGCCAGCAGTTTCGAGGACCGGGCCGGGGAGCTGTTTTTT. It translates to CASSFEDRAGELFF.

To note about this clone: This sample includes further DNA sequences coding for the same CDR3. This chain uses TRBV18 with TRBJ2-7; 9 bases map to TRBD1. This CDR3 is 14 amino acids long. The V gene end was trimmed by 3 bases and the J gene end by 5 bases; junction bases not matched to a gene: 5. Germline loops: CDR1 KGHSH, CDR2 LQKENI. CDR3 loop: CASSPPTGGNEQYF. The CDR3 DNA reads TGTGCCAGCTCACCCCCGACAGGGGGGAACGAGCAGTACTTC.

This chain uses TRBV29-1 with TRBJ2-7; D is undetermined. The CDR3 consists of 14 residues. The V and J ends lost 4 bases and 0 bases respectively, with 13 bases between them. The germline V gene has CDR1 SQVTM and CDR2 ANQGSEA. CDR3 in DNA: TGCAGCGTTGCCACTCTACTCAGCTCCTACGAGCAGTACTTC. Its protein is CSVATLLSSYEQYF.

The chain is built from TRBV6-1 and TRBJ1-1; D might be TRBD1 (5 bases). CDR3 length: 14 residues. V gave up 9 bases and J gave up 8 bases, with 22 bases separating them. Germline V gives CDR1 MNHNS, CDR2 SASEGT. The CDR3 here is CASSYGTAGREAFF. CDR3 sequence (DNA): TGTGCCAGTTCGTACGGGACTGCCGGCCGGGAAGCTTTCTTT.

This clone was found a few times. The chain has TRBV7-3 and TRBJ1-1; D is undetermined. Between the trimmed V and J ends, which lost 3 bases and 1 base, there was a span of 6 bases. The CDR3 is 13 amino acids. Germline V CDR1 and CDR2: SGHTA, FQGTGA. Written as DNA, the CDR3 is TGTGCCAGCAGCTTTGCAGAGAACACTGAAGCTTTCTTT. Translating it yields CASSFAENTEAFF.

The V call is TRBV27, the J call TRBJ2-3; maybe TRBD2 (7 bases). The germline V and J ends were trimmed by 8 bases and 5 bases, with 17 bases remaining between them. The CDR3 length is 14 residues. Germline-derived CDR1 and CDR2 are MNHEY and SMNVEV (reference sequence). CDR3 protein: CASGGQRGGDTQYF. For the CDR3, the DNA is TGTGCCAGCGGAGGACAGCGGGGTGGAGATACGCAGTATTTT.